The sequence of this T cell receptor (beta chain) was determined in a study of early T cells in non-severe SARS-CoV-2 infection. Study in general: RNA in bulk from unsorted whole blood was sequenced, and chains were unpaired. Study-level results: VDJdb-based annotation leaned toward anti-spike CD8 responses and missed private and CD4 specificities.

CDR3 length: 13 residues. Trimming took off 6 bases at V and 2 bases at J, with 11 bases between the two ends. Germline V CDR1 and CDR2: SGHTA, FQGNSA. This clonotype has a count of ten or more. Its antigen is as yet unknown. Researchers tagged individual cDNA molecules with unique molecular identifiers. TCRdb passed the 5' RACE reads through MiXCR, listing each CDR3 protein once. The sample has approximately 110,000 distinct CDR3 sequences; 15% are singletons. The origin of this receptor is an adult who was a healthcare worker with PCR-confirmed SARS-CoV-2 infection or an uninfected control (not recorded which). V gene TRBV7-2 combines with J gene TRBJ2-7; D gene uncertain. Source material: whole blood. CDR3 in DNA: TGTGCCAGCAGTACAAGCTCGGCCTACGAGCAGTACTTC. The encoded protein is CASSTSSAYEQYF.